These 22 T cell receptor beta chains came from one sample sequenced in a study of blood T cell repertoires in COVID-19. Sequencing was performed with immunoSEQ multiplex PCR; in TCRdb, only in-frame clones are kept and a portion is missing. The data contain about 15,000 clones, roughly three quarters of them seen just once; the ten biggest clones take up roughly 13%. Sequencing input: peripheral blood. The receptors stem from a man between 60 and 75 years old with acute or convalescent COVID-19.

The sample holds a few counts of this clone. The rearrangement links TRBV19 to TRBJ1-2; D is unresolved. CDR3 length: 12 residues. V was clipped by 7 bases and J by 3 bases, with 9 bases between them. From germline, CDR1 is LNHDA and CDR2 SQIVND (reference sequence). The CDR3 sequence is CASNTRYYGYTF. The CDR3 nucleotides read TGTGCCAGTAACACAAGATACTATGGCTACACCTTC.

The genes are TRBV12-3 or TRBV12-4 and TRBJ1-2; D may be TRBD1 (5 bases). This CDR3 is built from 11 residues. V lost 6 bases to trimming and J lost 7 bases, with 9 bases between them. CDR3 sequence: CASSPGGGYTF. The CDR3 region has the DNA TGTGCCAGCAGCCCCGGGGGTGGCTACACCTTC.

The J gene is TRBJ2-5, the V gene TRBV11-2, with D tentatively TRBD1 (5 bases). The CDR3 has 14 residues. Trimming took off 5 bases at V and 5 bases at J, with 15 bases between the two ends. CDR1 is SGHAT, CDR2 FQNNGV, per germline. In DNA form, the CDR3 reads TGTGCCAGCAGCACCCTTTCCAGGGTGGAGACCCAGTACTTC. This gives the protein CASSTLSRVETQYF.

This chain uses TRBV30 with TRBJ2-7; a weak D match, TRBD1 (5 bases). This CDR3 is 15 amino acids long. CDR1 and CDR2 (germline): GTSNPN, SVGIG (reference sequence). Trimming took 0 bases from V and 5 from J, leaving 17 bases between them. CDR3 coding DNA: TGTGCCTGGAGTGTAGGCAGGGTACCTTGGGACGAGCAGTACTTC. Protein product: CAWSVGRVPWDEQYF. Filled out from reference TRBV30 and TRBJ2-7, the complete variable domain reads SQTIHQWPATLVQPVGSPLSLECTVEGTSNPNLYWYRQAAGRGLQLLFYSVGIGQISSEVPQNLSASRPQDRQFILSSKKLLLSDSGFYLCAWSVGRVPWDEQYFGPGTRLTVT.

V and J are TRBV7-9 and TRBJ1-1; no definite D call. The germline V and J ends were trimmed by 3 bases and 3 bases, with 8 bases remaining between them. The CDR3 loop spans 13 amino acids. Germline values: CDR1 SEHNR, CDR2 FQNEAQ (reference sequence). The CDR3 region has the DNA TGTGCCAGCAGCTTTGACATAGACACTGAAGCTTTCTTT. It specifies CASSFDIDTEAFF.

The chain employs TRBV6-5 and TRBJ1-1; no clear D. The CDR3 is 14 residues long. Germline assignment: CDR1 MNHEY and CDR2 SVGAGI. V lost 2 bases and J 1 base, leaving 8 bases between the germline ends. The chain's CDR3 is CASSYLGTNTEAFF. The CDR3 DNA is TGTGCCAGCAGTTACCTGGGCACGAACACTGAAGCTTTCTTT.

The rearrangement uses TRBV30 and TRBJ2-7, with TRBD1 identical over 7 bases. The CDR3 contains 14 residues. J was trimmed by 2 bases and V by 0 bases; bases with no gene match: 4. Germline V gene lookup returns CDR1 GTSNPN and CDR2 SVGIG (reference sequence). In nucleotides, the CDR3 is TGTGCCTGGAGTGTATTGGACAGGCCCTACGAGCAGTACTTC. This codes for CAWSVLDRPYEQYF.

V and J are TRBV5-5 and TRBJ2-2; 7 bases are shared with TRBD1. V lost 4 bases to trimming and J lost 7 bases; unmatched junction nucleotides: 4. The germline V gene has CDR1 SGHKS and CDR2 YYEKEE (reference sequence). CDR3 length: 13 residues. The CDR3 sequence is CASSPDRVGELFF. CDR3 DNA sequence: TGTGCCAGCAGCCCTGACAGGGTCGGGGAGCTGTTTTTT.

This clone was seen a handful of times. The chain combines TRBV27 with TRBJ1-5; weak D call: TRBD1 (6 bases). The ends were cut back, 8 bases at V and 4 bases at J, with 12 bases in the middle. CDR1 and CDR2 from the germline V gene are MNHEY and SMNVEV (reference sequence). The CDR3 totals 13 residues. CDR3 protein: CASSNRGNQPQHF. CDR3 coding DNA: TGTGCCAGCTCCAATAGGGGGAATCAGCCCCAGCATTTT.

The rearrangement uses TRBV30 and TRBJ2-3; 8 positions match TRBD2. CDR1 and CDR2 from the germline V gene are GTSNPN and SVGIG (reference sequence). The CDR3 sequence is 14 residues long. Germline trimming cut 1 base from V and 6 bases from J; bases unmatched to any gene: 6. The CDR3 nucleotides read TGTGCCTGGAGTGCAGCGGGAGCGAAGGATACGCAGTATTTT. It encodes CAWSAAGAKDTQYF.

J is TRBJ2-7 and V is TRBV11-2; TRBD1 might be the D (6 bases). Germline V gene data show CDR1 as SGHAT and CDR2 as FQNNGV. The V end was cut by 4 bases, the J end by 2 bases, with 9 bases between. The CDR3 runs to 13 residues. CDR3 amino acids: CASSSTGPYEQYF. The CDR3 region has the DNA TGTGCCAGCAGCTCAACAGGGCCCTACGAGCAGTACTTC.

The gene calls are TRBV27 and TRBJ1-6; possible D gene TRBD1, 5 bases. The germline CDR1 and CDR2 sequences are MNHEY and SMNVEV (reference sequence). V shed 5 bases and J shed 9 bases, with 26 bases lying between them. The CDR3 totals 18 residues. The CDR3: CASSPQPPGGGLGSPLHF. The DNA for the CDR3 is TGTGCCAGCAGTCCACAACCCCCCGGGGGGGGTTTAGGTTCACCCCTCCACTTT.

The rearrangement joins TRBV6-5 to TRBJ1-2, with no clear D. The V end lost 4 bases, the J end lost 3 bases, and 9 bases lay between the germline ends. The germline V gene encodes CDR1 MNHEY and CDR2 SVGAGI. CDR3 length equals 13 residues. The CDR3 is CASSSHGDYGYTF. CDR3 DNA sequence: TGTGCCAGCAGTTCTCACGGTGACTATGGCTACACCTTC.

V gene TRBV11-3 combines with J gene TRBJ2-1, with 8 bases identical to TRBD1. J lost 9 bases, V lost 5 bases, and 9 bases had no gene match. This CDR3 has 14 residues. Germline V gives CDR1 SGHNT, CDR2 YENEEA. The CDR3 reads CASSPSGGSAEQFF. CDR3 nucleotide sequence: TGTGCCAGCAGCCCCTCAGGGGGCAGTGCTGAGCAGTTCTTC.

The gene calls are TRBV6-1 and TRBJ2-2, with 9 bases identical to TRBD2. This CDR3 region has 15 residues. Germline V gives CDR1 MNHNS, CDR2 SASEGT. Unmatched junction bases numbered 0, after V lost 3 bases and J lost 1 base. The CDR3 nucleotides read TGTGCCAGCAGTGAGACTAGCGGGAACACCGGGGAGCTGTTTTTT. It codes for CASSETSGNTGELFF.

This chain uses TRBV7-9 with TRBJ1-1, with unresolved D. Germline CDR1 and CDR2: SEHNR and FQNEAQ (reference sequence). There are 13 residues in the CDR3. The V end was cut by 0 bases, the J end by 6 bases, with 8 bases between. Here the CDR3 DNA reads TGTGCCAGCAGCTTAGCCGGGATCCCTGAAGCTTTCTTT. Protein: CASSLAGIPEAFF. Looking up the rest from reference TRBV7-9 and TRBJ1-1 gives the full variable domain: DTGVSQNPRHKITKRGQNVTFRCDPISEHNRLYWYRQTLGQGPEFLTYFQNEAQLEKSRLLSDRFSAERPKGSFSTLEIQRTEQGDSAMYLCASSLAGIPEAFFGQGTRLTVV.

The genes are TRBV5-1 and TRBJ2-7; D not resolved. Germline lookup yields CDR1 SGHRS and CDR2 YFSETQ. The CDR3 loop spans 13 amino acids. V was trimmed by 0 bases and J by 1 base, leaving 5 bases between them. The CDR3 nucleotides are TGCGCCAGCAGCTTGGAACTGTCCTACGAGCAGTACTTC. This codes for CASSLELSYEQYF.

The genes are TRBV4-3 and TRBJ1-2; the D is unclear. The V end was cut by 0 bases, the J end by 4 bases, with 15 bases between. CDR1 is LGHNA and CDR2 is YSLEER in the germline V gene. The CDR3 has 16 amino acids. CDR3 nucleotide sequence: TGCGCCAGCAGCCAAGATGTAGATCTTAACTTCTATGGCTACACCTTC. Amino acid sequence: CASSQDVDLNFYGYTF.

V usage is TRBV27 and J usage is TRBJ2-2; D is possibly TRBD2 (6 bases). In germline, CDR1 is MNHEY, CDR2 SMNVEV (reference sequence). The CDR3 consists of 16 residues. V was trimmed by 8 bases and J by 2 bases, leaving 18 bases between them. Here the CDR3 DNA reads TGTGCCAGCCGAGATTCTGCGGGGATAAACACCGGGGAGCTGTTTTTT. It is translated as CASRDSAGINTGELFF.

This clone was seen only once. V gene TRBV5-1 combines with J gene TRBJ1-1; a weak D match, TRBD1 (5 bases). Per germline, CDR1 SGHRS and CDR2 YFSETQ. The CDR3 contains 17 residues. Trimming stripped 0 bases from V and 0 bases from J, with 15 bases between. The CDR3 reads CASSLAQGYGMNTEAFF. CDR3 nucleotide sequence: TGCGCCAGCAGCTTGGCGCAGGGTTACGGCATGAACACTGAAGCTTTCTTT.

This clone is medium-sized. The chain has TRBV11-2 and TRBJ1-2; no definite D call. The CDR3 has 14 amino acids. Germline CDR1 is SGHAT and CDR2 is FQNNGV. V was shortened by 2 bases and J by 7 bases, with 14 bases between the two germline ends. CDR3 sequence reads: CASSLSFNSLGYTF. CDR3 coding DNA: TGTGCCAGCAGCTTAAGTTTTAACAGTCTTGGCTACACCTTC. Complete variable domain (other parts from reference TRBV11-2 and TRBJ1-2): EAGVAQSPRYKIIEKRQSVAFWCNPISGHATLYWYQQILGQGPKLLIQFQNNGVVDDSQLPKDRFSAERLKGVDSTLKIQPAKLEDSAVYLCASSLSFNSLGYTFGSGTRLTVV.

V and J are TRBV5-1 and TRBJ2-2; D is perhaps TRBD2 (6 bases). In germline, CDR1 is SGHRS, CDR2 YFSETQ. V gave up 2 bases and J gave up 5 bases, with 16 bases separating them. The CDR3 totals 16 residues. For the CDR3, the DNA is TGCGCCAGCAGCTTTTCCGGACTAAGTAGGACCGGGGAGCTGTTTTTT. Amino acid sequence: CASSFSGLSRTGELFF.